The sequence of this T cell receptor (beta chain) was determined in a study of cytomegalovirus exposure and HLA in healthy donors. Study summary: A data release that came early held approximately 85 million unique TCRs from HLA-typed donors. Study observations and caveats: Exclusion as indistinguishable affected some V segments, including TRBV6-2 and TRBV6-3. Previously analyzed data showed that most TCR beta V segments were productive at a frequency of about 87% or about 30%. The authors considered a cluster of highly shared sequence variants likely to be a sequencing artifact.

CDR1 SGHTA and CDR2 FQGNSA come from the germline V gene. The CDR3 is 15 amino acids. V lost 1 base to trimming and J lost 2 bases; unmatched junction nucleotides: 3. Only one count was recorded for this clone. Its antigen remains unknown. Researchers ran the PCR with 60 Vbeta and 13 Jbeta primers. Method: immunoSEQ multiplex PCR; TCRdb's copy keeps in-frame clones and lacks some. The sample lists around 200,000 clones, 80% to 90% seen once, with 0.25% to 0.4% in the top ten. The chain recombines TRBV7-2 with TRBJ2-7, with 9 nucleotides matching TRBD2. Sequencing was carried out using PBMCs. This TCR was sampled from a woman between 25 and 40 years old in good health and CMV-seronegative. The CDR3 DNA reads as TGTGCCAGCAGCTTAGATCGCGGGAGGGCCTACGAGCAGTACTTC. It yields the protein CASSLDRGRAYEQYF.